Presented here are 20 T cell receptor beta chains from one specimen sequenced in a study of metastatic and nonmetastatic thyroid tumors. TCRdb re-analyzed the PCR reads using MiXCR. Of under 5,000 clones listed, about a third are singletons. No patient received treatment before thyroid surgery. The sequenced material came from adjacent normal tissue. The receptor source for this set is a male donor with papillary thyroid cancer or a benign thyroid nodule (not recorded which). Some clones in this sample may be carry-over from other donors' samples.

Details on this clone: A much more abundant neighbour one base away suggests this may be a read error. V gene TRBV7-2 combines with J gene TRBJ1-1, with 7 bases aligning to TRBD1. The CDR3 is made up of 13 amino acids. Per the germline V gene, CDR1 is SGHTA and CDR2 is FQGNSA. J lost 6 bases, V lost 5 bases, and 6 bases had no gene match. The CDR3 loop reads CASSPYRGSEAFF. CDR3 in DNA: TGTGCCAGCAGCCCCTACAGGGGATCTGAAGCTTTCTTT.

This clone was counted a few times. The chain employs TRBV6-5 and TRBJ1-5; D unresolved. Germline V gene sequence: CDR1 MNHEY, CDR2 SVGAGI. The CDR3 consists of 15 residues. The V gene lost 0 bases and the J gene lost 9 bases, with 15 bases spanning the gap. The CDR3 nucleotides read TGTGCCAGCAGTTACTCCCCCGACGGTGTGGGGCCCCAGCATTTT. Translation: CASSYSPDGVGPQHF.

In DNA form, the CDR3 reads TGCAGTGCTAACTCAAACCGGGACTACAACTACGAGCAGTACTTC. It encodes CSANSNRDYNYEQYF. This rearrangement joins TRBV20-1 to TRBJ2-7; the match to TRBD2 covers 7 bases. CDR3 size: 15 residues. Losses at the gene ends were 4 bases for V and 3 bases for J; bases not matched to a gene: 12. CDR1 and CDR2 from the germline V gene are DFQATT and SNEGSKA (reference sequence).

The chain employs TRBV30 and TRBJ2-7; the match to TRBD2 covers 9 bases. The V gene end was trimmed by 1 base and the J gene end by 2 bases; junction bases not matched to a gene: 6. CDR3 length equals 15 residues. CDR1 is GTSNPN and CDR2 is SVGIG in the germline V gene (reference sequence). The CDR3 here is CAWSALAGATYEQYF. The CDR3 DNA is TGTGCCTGGAGTGCTTTAGCGGGGGCAACCTACGAGCAGTACTTC.

This clone is judged large. The V gene is TRBV7-3, the J gene TRBJ2-1; 9 bases are shared with TRBD1. After removal of 2 bases from V and 8 bases from J, the junction contained 7 bases not matched to a gene. The CDR3 is 15 residues long. Looked up from germline, CDR1 is SGHTA and CDR2 is FQGTGA. The CDR3 region is CASSLRQGVRDEQFF. The CDR3 coding sequence is TGTGCCAGCAGCTTACGACAGGGGGTCCGGGATGAGCAGTTCTTC.

The V gene is TRBV6-1, the J gene TRBJ1-1, with D possibly TRBD1 on 6 matching bases. This CDR3 spans 14 amino acids. The V gene lost 9 bases and the J gene lost 3 bases, with 17 bases spanning the gap. CDR1 MNHNS and CDR2 SASEGT come from the germline V gene. CDR3 sequence: CARPLKQGHTEAFF. DNA for the CDR3: TGTGCCAGGCCTCTAAAACAGGGACACACTGAAGCTTTCTTT.

V is TRBV5-1 and J is TRBJ1-2, with unresolved D. The CDR3 sequence is 12 residues long. V was cut by 0 bases and J by 12 bases, with 12 bases left in between. CDR1 is SGHRS, CDR2 YFSETQ, per germline. The chain's CDR3 is CASSLDGKGHTF. In DNA, the CDR3 is TGCGCCAGCAGCTTGGACGGGAAGGGCCACACCTTC.

The V and J genes are TRBV3-1 and TRBJ1-3, with TRBD1 identical over 10 bases. CDR1 is LGHDT and CDR2 is YNNKEL in the germline V gene (reference sequence). The V gene end was trimmed by 1 base and the J gene end by 9 bases; junction bases not matched to a gene: 3. CDR3 length: 14 residues. DNA for the CDR3: TGTGCCAGCAGCCAAGGCGGGACAGGGGCCACCATATATTTT. It translates to CASSQGGTGATIYF.

The chain employs TRBV6-1 and TRBJ2-5, with D possibly TRBD1 on 6 matching bases. The ends were cut back, 5 bases at V and 2 bases at J, with 15 bases in the middle. CDR3 size: 15 residues. CDR1 is MNHNS, CDR2 SASEGT, per germline. CDR3 nucleotides: TGTGCCAGCAGTCCGCTTGGGGGCCCTCAAGAGACCCAGTACTTC. Translating gives CASSPLGGPQETQYF.

The CDR3 loop reads CASSLGQGTHSPLHF. CDR3 coding DNA: TGTGCCAGCAGCTTGGGACAGGGGACTCACTCACCCCTCCACTTT. The rearrangement uses TRBV7-2 and TRBJ1-6, with 10 bases fitting TRBD1. In germline, CDR1 is SGHTA, CDR2 FQGNSA. The V segment lost 3 bases and the J segment 10 bases; nucleotides outside the gene matches: 6. The CDR3 consists of 15 residues.

The chain carries TRBV7-9 and TRBJ2-7, with 10 bases aligning to TRBD2. Germline CDR1 is SEHNR and CDR2 is FQNEAQ (reference sequence). Germline trimming cut 5 bases from V and 5 bases from J; bases unmatched to any gene: 9. This CDR3 has 15 residues. The CDR3 region is CASSLITSGKDEQYF. CDR3 DNA sequence: TGTGCCAGCAGCCTTATAACTAGCGGGAAAGACGAGCAGTACTTC.

The J gene is TRBJ2-7, the V gene TRBV11-2; the match to TRBD2 covers 10 bases. There are 19 residues in the CDR3. From germline, CDR1 is SGHAT and CDR2 FQNNGV. Trimming at V came to 5 bases and at J to 2 bases, leaving 18 bases not matched to a gene. CDR3 amino acids: CASSGSSEREGIRPYEQYF. CDR3 bases: TGTGCCAGCAGCGGCAGTTCGGAGCGGGAGGGTATTAGACCCTACGAGCAGTACTTC.

In regard to this clone: One junction end does not reproduce the germline sequence, and a read error may be involved. This chain connects TRBV27 to TRBJ1-3, with TRBD1 matching over 8 bases. The length of the CDR3 is 14 residues. In germline, CDR1 is MNHEY, CDR2 SMNVEV (reference sequence). The CDR3 sequence: CASWTGLVVNTRYF. The CDR3 DNA reads TGTGCCAGTTGGACAGGGCTCGTGGTAAACACCAGATATTTT.

Details on this clone: A junction end diverges from the germline sequence, so it may reflect a read error. The rearrangement uses TRBV27 and TRBJ1-1, with D possibly TRBD1 on 6 matching bases. The CDR3 spans 13 residues. CDR1 MNHEY and CDR2 SMNVEV come from the germline V gene (reference sequence). CDR3 in amino acids: CASSIARGTETFF. CDR3 DNA: TGTGCCAGCAGTATAGCCAGGGGAACTGAAACTTTCTTT.

J is TRBJ1-1 and V is TRBV27; 9 bases are a match to TRBD1. The germline V gene encodes CDR1 MNHEY and CDR2 SMNVEV (reference sequence). With 4 bases clipped from V and 5 bases from J, the junction kept 5 bases outside the gene matches. The CDR3 has 14 amino acids. The CDR3 DNA sequence: TGTGCCAGCAGTTGGGGACAGGGACGGACTGAAGCTTTCTTT. The encoded protein is CASSWGQGRTEAFF.

The J gene is TRBJ1-6, the V gene TRBV9; 7 bases align to TRBD1. The CDR3 covers 15 residues. V lost 4 bases to trimming and J lost 10 bases; unmatched junction nucleotides: 11. From germline, CDR1 is SGDLS and CDR2 YYNGEE. In DNA form, the CDR3 reads TGTGCCAGCAGCTCCAACGGACAGGCGGGCTCACCCCTCCACTTT. Amino acids: CASSSNGQAGSPLHF.

The rearrangement links TRBV19 to TRBJ2-1; tentative D call: TRBD2 (5 bases). CDR3 length equals 15 residues. In germline, CDR1 is LNHDA, CDR2 SQIVND (reference sequence). V was clipped by 11 bases and J by 8 bases, with 25 bases between them. CDR3 DNA: TGTGCCTGTATTATAGATCTAGCCTCCTGCTATGAGCAGTTCTTC. This codes for CACIIDLASCYEQFF.

This clone is judged large. This rearrangement joins TRBV28 to TRBJ1-5, with 10 bases matching TRBD1. Germline loops: CDR1 MDHEN, CDR2 SYDVKM. The CDR3 has 16 amino acids. Germline trimming cut 5 bases from V and 4 bases from J; bases unmatched to any gene: 8. This CDR3 is CASSRGDRGQNQPQHF. For the CDR3, the DNA is TGTGCCAGCAGTCGGGGGGACAGGGGCCAAAATCAGCCCCAGCATTTT.

This clone has at least ten counts. The rearrangement links TRBV6-1 to TRBJ1-1, with D unclear. There are 15 residues in the CDR3. V dropped 5 bases and J dropped 7 bases, with 20 bases sitting between them. Germline V gene sequence: CDR1 MNHNS, CDR2 SASEGT. The CDR3 sequence is CASSRTGVFPGEAFF. The DNA for the CDR3 is TGTGCCAGCAGTCGGACGGGTGTGTTCCCAGGTGAAGCTTTCTTT.

A few counts support this clone. The chain is built from TRBV28 and TRBJ2-7, with D possibly TRBD2 on 5 matching bases. Germline V gene lookup returns CDR1 MDHEN and CDR2 SYDVKM. Trimming took off 8 bases at V and 6 bases at J, with 20 bases between the two ends. The CDR3 runs 14 residues. The chain's CDR3 is CASSPGVLLREQYF. The DNA for the CDR3 is TGTGCCAGCTCCCCCGGGGTCCTCTTGCGCGAGCAGTACTTC.